Following are 18 T cell receptor beta chains from one sample sequenced in a study of blood T cell repertoires in COVID-19. Here immunoSEQ multiplex PCR was the method, and the copy in TCRdb shows in-frame clones only, minus some. In the table there are roughly 400,000 clones, nearly 90% of which are singletons. Sequences were obtained from PBMCs or T cells enriched from blood (not recorded which). All receptors derive from a woman between 18 and 29 years old who had been exposed to COVID-19.

In this sample, this clone turned up once. J is TRBJ2-5 and V is TRBV6-5; possibly TRBD2 for D (6 bases). Trimming cost V 2 bases and J 4 bases, with 17 bases left between them. The CDR3 has 16 amino acids. Per the germline V gene, CDR1 is MNHEY and CDR2 is SVGAGI. The CDR3 bases are TGTGCCAGCAGTTACGGGGGGAGCAGGGTTGGAGAGACCCAGTACTTC. Translation gives CASSYGGSRVGETQYF.

This chain connects TRBV29-1 to TRBJ2-2; TRBD1 might be the D (5 bases). In germline, CDR1 is SQVTM, CDR2 ANQGSEA. This CDR3 comprises 15 residues. The germline V and J ends were trimmed by 1 base and 3 bases, with 12 bases remaining between them. The CDR3 DNA sequence: TGCAGCGTTGAAGTTTTGCCAGGGTACACCGGGGAGCTGTTTTTT. This codes for CSVEVLPGYTGELFF.

The V gene is TRBV5-1, the J gene TRBJ2-3; TRBD2 matches 10 bases. The CDR3 is 16 amino acids. The V and J ends lost 6 bases and 5 bases, in that order; junction bases with no gene match: 12. Germline V gene lookup returns CDR1 SGHRS and CDR2 YFSETQ. In DNA, the CDR3 is TGCGCCAGCAAAGCGGGAGGGACGACTTTAGGAGATACGCAGTATTTT. It is translated as CASKAGGTTLGDTQYF.

The chain employs TRBV6-2 or TRBV6-3 and TRBJ1-5; D possibly corresponds to TRBD1 (5 bases). CDR3 size: 14 residues. Germline CDR1 MNHEY, CDR2 SVGEGT. Trimming took 4 bases from V and 1 from J, leaving 8 bases between them. The CDR3, as DNA: TGTGCCAGCAGTTTCCGACAGAGCAATCAGCCCCAGCATTTT. Residues: CASSFRQSNQPQHF.

The chain joins TRBV3-1 (or the pseudogene TRBV3-2) to TRBJ1-1; perhaps TRBD1 as D (5 bases). The V gene lost 0 bases and the J gene lost 6 bases, with 14 bases spanning the gap. This CDR3 contains 15 residues. CDR1 and CDR2 from the germline V gene are LGHDT and YNNKEL (reference sequence). In DNA, the CDR3 is TGTGCCAGCAGCCAAGATGGCAGGGTGGTCGCTGAAGCTTTCTTT. Its translation: CASSQDGRVVAEAFF.

The chain links TRBV11-3 to TRBJ2-2; tentative D call: TRBD1 (6 bases). Trimming cost V 5 bases and J 7 bases, with 14 bases left between them. The germline V gene has CDR1 SGHNT and CDR2 YENEEA. The CDR3 runs 14 residues. The CDR3 DNA is TGTGCCAGCAGCATTACAGGGTCGGGCGGGGAGCTGTTTTTT. Protein sequence: CASSITGSGGELFF.

The chain is built from TRBV5-4 and TRBJ2-3, with 9 positions matching TRBD2. Germline CDR1 reads SGHNT; CDR2 reads YYREEE (reference sequence). Trimming cost V 0 bases and J 2 bases; bases outside gene matches: 4. The CDR3 contains 16 residues. CDR3 amino acids: CASSLGLAANTDTQYF. CDR3 DNA sequence: TGTGCCAGCAGCTTGGGACTAGCGGCCAACACAGATACGCAGTATTTT.

V usage is TRBV15 and J usage is TRBJ2-1, with a possible D match to TRBD1 (6 bases). Trimming took off 5 bases at V and 7 bases at J, with 21 bases between the two ends. The length of the CDR3 is 16 residues. CDR1 and CDR2 (germline): LNHNV, YYDKDF (reference sequence). The CDR3 DNA reads TGTGCCACCAGCTCACGGGACATGGAAGGTCTGAATGAGCAGTTCTTC. Translating it yields CATSSRDMEGLNEQFF.

The chain is built from TRBV18 and TRBJ2-1; 7 bases agree with TRBD2. The CDR3 is made up of 15 amino acids. The germline V gene encodes CDR1 KGHSH and CDR2 LQKENI. Trimming at V came to 0 bases and at J to 5 bases, leaving 4 bases not matched to a gene. The CDR3 sequence: CASSPPRTSHNEQFF. In DNA form, the CDR3 reads TGTGCCAGCTCACCACCCAGGACTAGTCACAATGAGCAGTTCTTC. Full variable domain (missing parts from reference TRBV18 and TRBJ2-1): NAGVMQNPRHLVRRRGQEARLRCSPMKGHSHVYWYRQLPEEGLKFMVYLQKENIIDESGMPKERFSAEFPKEGPSILRIQQVVRGDSAAYFCASSPPRTSHNEQFFGPGTRLTVL.

This sequence joins TRBV29-1 and TRBJ2-5, with 9 bases identical to TRBD1. J lost 5 bases, V lost 8 bases, and 12 bases had no gene match. Germline V gene sequence: CDR1 SQVTM, CDR2 ANQGSEA. The CDR3 spans 14 residues. The CDR3 coding sequence is TGCAGCTCTCTCCCCGGGACAGGGTTTGAGACCCAGTACTTC. This sequence encodes CSSLPGTGFETQYF.

The chain joins TRBV3-1 (or the pseudogene TRBV3-2) to TRBJ2-7; D perhaps matches TRBD2 (5 bases). Trimming stripped 0 bases from V and 10 bases from J, with 10 bases between. The CDR3 runs to 12 residues. Germline V lookup: CDR1 LGHDT, CDR2 YNNKEL (reference sequence). In nucleotides, the CDR3 is TGTGCCAGCAGCCAAGACAAGCGGATTCAGTACTTC. The encoded protein is CASSQDKRIQYF.

The chain combines TRBV7-2 with TRBJ2-7, with 8 nucleotides matching TRBD2. CDR1 is SGHTA, CDR2 FQGNSA, per germline. The CDR3 length is 15 residues. Losses at the gene ends were 3 bases for V and 0 bases for J; bases not matched to a gene: 4. Here the CDR3 DNA reads TGTGCCAGCAGCTTGGGACTAGGAAACTCCTACGAGCAGTACTTC. Residues: CASSLGLGNSYEQYF.

The chain couples TRBV5-6 to TRBJ2-6; perhaps TRBD1 as D (6 bases). V dropped 6 bases and J dropped 2 bases, with 18 bases sitting between them. CDR1 is SGHDT, CDR2 YYEEEE, per germline. The CDR3 covers 17 residues. The CDR3 sequence is CASTEQGILAGANVLTF. CDR3 coding DNA: TGTGCCAGCACGGAACAGGGTATCTTAGCTGGGGCCAACGTCCTGACTTTC.

V gene TRBV30 combines with J gene TRBJ1-4, with D unclear. Germline CDR1 is GTSNPN and CDR2 is SVGIG (reference sequence). The CDR3 consists of 11 residues. The CDR3 DNA sequence: TGTGCTCTGGGCCCTGATGAAAAACTGTTTTTT. It yields the protein CALGPDEKLFF.

The chain combines TRBV2 with TRBJ1-3; unclear D gene. Between the trimmed V and J ends, which lost 3 bases and 6 bases, there was a span of 6 bases. The CDR3 has 12 amino acids. Looked up from germline, CDR1 is SNHLY and CDR2 is FYNNEI. Written as DNA, the CDR3 is TGTGCCAGCAGTGATGCAGTAAACACCATATATTTT. Amino acids: CASSDAVNTIYF.

The chain combines TRBV19 with TRBJ2-7; D possibly corresponds to TRBD1 (5 bases). The CDR3 runs 13 residues. Germline V lookup: CDR1 LNHDA, CDR2 SQIVND (reference sequence). V was clipped by 10 bases and J by 0 bases, with 13 bases between them. The chain's CDR3 is CATSEGDSYEQYF. CDR3 coding DNA: TGTGCCACCTCCGAAGGGGACTCCTACGAGCAGTACTTC.

The CDR3 here is CASRPGTESSYEQYF. The CDR3 bases are TGTGCCAGCAGGCCCGGGACAGAGAGCTCCTACGAGCAGTACTTC. The chain has TRBV28 and TRBJ2-7, with 7 bases lining up with TRBD1. The CDR3 totals 15 residues. The germline gives CDR1 MDHEN, CDR2 SYDVKM. The ends lost 6 bases at V and 0 bases at J; junction bases unmatched: 8. Drawing the rest from reference TRBV28 and TRBJ2-7, the complete variable domain is DVKVTQSSRYLVKRTGEKVFLECVQDMDHENMFWYRQDPGLGLRLIYFSYDVKMKEKGDIPEGYSVSREKKERFSLILESASTNQTSMYLCASRPGTESSYEQYFGPGTRLTVT.

The chain couples TRBV6-5 to TRBJ2-7; 11 bases agree with TRBD2. The CDR3 contains 15 residues. CDR1 and CDR2 (germline): MNHEY, SVGAGI. Trimming removed 5 bases from V and 4 bases from J; junction bases left unmatched: 7. The CDR3 reads CASSRTSGSLYEQYF. CDR3 nucleotides: TGTGCCAGCAGTAGAACTAGCGGGAGTCTTTACGAGCAGTACTTC.